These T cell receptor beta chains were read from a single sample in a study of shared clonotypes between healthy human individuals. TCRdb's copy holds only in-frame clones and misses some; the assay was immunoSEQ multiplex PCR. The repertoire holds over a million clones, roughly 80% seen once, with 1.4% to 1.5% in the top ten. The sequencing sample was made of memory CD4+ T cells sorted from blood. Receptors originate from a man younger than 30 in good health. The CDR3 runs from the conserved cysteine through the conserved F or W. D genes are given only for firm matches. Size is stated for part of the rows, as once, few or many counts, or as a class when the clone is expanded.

DNA: TGTGCCAGCAGTCTACGACTAGCGGGGAATTACAATGAGCAGTTCTTC
CDR3: CASSLRLAGNYNEQFF
V: TRBV7-9
D: TRBD2
J: TRBJ2-1
size: NA

DNA: TGCAGCGTCTTAGCGGGGGGCAACACAGATACGCAGTATTTT
CDR3: CSVLAGGNTDTQYF
V: TRBV29-1
D: TRBD2
J: TRBJ2-3
size: NA

DNA: TGTGCCAGCAGACTCCCCCCAAGGGGGAGCAATCAGCCCCAGCATTTT
CDR3: CASRLPPRGSNQPQHF
V: TRBV28
D: NA
J: TRBJ1-5
size: NA

DNA: TGTGCCAGCAGTGCTGGACTGGGGGGAATCTATGGCTACACCTTC
CDR3: CASSAGLGGIYGYTF
V: TRBV6-1
D: NA
J: TRBJ1-2
size: NA

DNA: TGTGCCAGCAGCTTAGGCTCTTCCTACGAGCAGTACTTC
CDR3: CASSLGSSYEQYF
V: TRBV11-3
D: NA
J: TRBJ2-7
size: NA

DNA: TGTGCCAGCAGTACCGACAGTTATTCACCCCTCCACTTT
CDR3: CASSTDSYSPLHF
V: TRBV28
D: NA
J: TRBJ1-6
size: NA

DNA: TGTGCCTGGAGTGTACAGGGATACGAGCAGTACTTC
CDR3: CAWSVQGYEQYF
V: TRBV30
D: NA
J: TRBJ2-7
size: once

DNA: TGCGCCAGCAGCAGGGGGGCTGGAAACACCATATATTTT
CDR3: CASSRGAGNTIYF
V: TRBV5-1
D: NA
J: TRBJ1-3
size: NA

DNA: TGTGCCATCAGTGAGTCCTCGGAGACCCAGTACTTC
CDR3: CAISESSETQYF
V: TRBV10-3
D: NA
J: TRBJ2-5
size: NA

DNA: TGTGCCAGCAGCTCCAGGACGGGTGATGCAGATACGCAGTATTTT
CDR3: CASSSRTGDADTQYF
V: TRBV5-4
D: NA
J: TRBJ2-3
size: NA

DNA: TGTGCCAGCAGCGTAGTTCCAGGCTGGGGTAACTATGGCTACACCTTC
CDR3: CASSVVPGWGNYGYTF
V: TRBV9
D: NA
J: TRBJ1-2
size: NA

DNA: TGTGCCAGCAGCTTTGACAGGGGGCTCTACGAGCAGTACTTC
CDR3: CASSFDRGLYEQYF
V: TRBV5-4
D: TRBD1
J: TRBJ2-7
size: NA

DNA: TGTGCCAGCAGTGCGGTCCAAGAGACCCAGTACTTC
CDR3: CASSAVQETQYF
V: TRBV6-1
D: NA
J: TRBJ2-5
size: NA

DNA: TGTGCCAGCAGCCCCGGGACCTCAACTAATGAAAAACTGTTTTTT
CDR3: CASSPGTSTNEKLFF
V: TRBV11-2
D: NA
J: TRBJ1-4
size: NA

DNA: TGTGCCATCAGCCGGGGGAAGTTGGATGAGCAGTTCTTC
CDR3: CAISRGKLDEQFF
V: TRBV10-3
D: NA
J: TRBJ2-1
size: NA

DNA: TGTGCCAGCAGAAGTCGGACTCTTCCCCGGGAGACCCAGTACTTC
CDR3: CASRSRTLPRETQYF
V: TRBV5-6
D: NA
J: TRBJ2-5
size: NA

DNA: TGTGCCACGTCAACGGGCAATCAGCCCCAGCATTTT
CDR3: CATSTGNQPQHF
V: TRBV19
D: NA
J: TRBJ1-5
size: NA

DNA: TGTGCCAGCAGCCAACTAGCGGGGGGGCCCGAGACCCAGTACTTC
CDR3: CASSQLAGGPETQYF
V: TRBV4-2
D: TRBD2
J: TRBJ2-5
size: NA

DNA: TGTGCCAGCAGGATGGGACACGATGAAAAACTGTTTTTT
CDR3: CASRMGHDEKLFF
V: TRBV6-1
D: NA
J: TRBJ1-4
size: few

DNA: TGTGCCAGCAGTGTACAGGTTTACTCTGGAAACACCATATATTTT
CDR3: CASSVQVYSGNTIYF
V: TRBV7-8
D: NA
J: TRBJ1-3
size: NA

DNA: TGTGCCAGCAGTTGGCAGGGTAATCAGCCCCAGCATTTT
CDR3: CASSWQGNQPQHF
V: TRBV28
D: NA
J: TRBJ1-5
size: NA

DNA: TGTGCCTGGAGTGTATACGGGGGAAGGGGCTACACCTTC
CDR3: CAWSVYGGRGYTF
V: TRBV30
D: NA
J: TRBJ1-2
size: NA

DNA: TGTGCCAGTACTTCCACAGGGGGAAACACCATATATTTT
CDR3: CASTSTGGNTIYF
V: TRBV7-9
D: NA
J: TRBJ1-3
size: NA

DNA: TGTGCCAGCAGTGAAGATATTAGGAACTATGGCTACACCTTC
CDR3: CASSEDIRNYGYTF
V: TRBV6-1
D: NA
J: TRBJ1-2
size: NA

DNA: TGTGCCAGCAACAGGGGGGACAAAAACATTCAGTACTTC
CDR3: CASNRGDKNIQYF
V: TRBV28
D: TRBD1
J: TRBJ2-4
size: NA

DNA: TGCGCCAGCAACGGGGGAGACACCGGGGAGCTGTTTTTT
CDR3: CASNGGDTGELFF
V: TRBV5-1
D: NA
J: TRBJ2-2
size: NA

DNA: TGTGCCAGCAGTCGGCCACAATCCGATTCACCCCTCCACTTT
CDR3: CASSRPQSDSPLHF
V: TRBV6-1
D: NA
J: TRBJ1-6
size: NA

DNA: TGTGCCAGCAGTTACGTGGGGTTTGGTAACTATGGCTACACCTTC
CDR3: CASSYVGFGNYGYTF
V: TRBV6-6
D: NA
J: TRBJ1-2
size: once

DNA: TGTGCCAGCAGTCCAGGGGGCGCATACAATGAGCAGTTCTTC
CDR3: CASSPGGAYNEQFF
V: TRBV11-3
D: TRBD1
J: TRBJ2-1
size: NA

DNA: TGTGCCAGCAGCTCTCGACAGGGGGCCCATGGTGAAAAACTGTTTTTT
CDR3: CASSSRQGAHGEKLFF
V: TRBV5-6
D: TRBD1
J: TRBJ1-4
size: NA

DNA: TGTGCCAGCAGCTTGCAACAGGGAGCTGGGGCCAACGTCCTGACTTTC
CDR3: CASSLQQGAGANVLTF
V: TRBV5-4
D: NA
J: TRBJ2-6
size: NA

DNA: TGTGCCAGCATTCAGGGAGACTCTGGAAACACCATATATTTT
CDR3: CASIQGDSGNTIYF
V: TRBV6-1
D: NA
J: TRBJ1-3
size: NA

DNA: TGCGCCAGCAGCCAAGGGGGGACTCTAAGCACAGATACGCAGTATTTT
CDR3: CASSQGGTLSTDTQYF
V: TRBV4-1
D: NA
J: TRBJ2-3
size: NA

DNA: TGTGCCAGCAGCCCGGGACTAGCGGGAGGAAGCACAGATACGCAGTATTTT
CDR3: CASSPGLAGGSTDTQYF
V: TRBV7-2
D: TRBD2
J: TRBJ2-3
size: few

DNA: TGTGCCAGCAGTGAGTTGGGGTACGAGCAGTACTTC
CDR3: CASSELGYEQYF
V: TRBV6-1
D: NA
J: TRBJ2-7
size: NA

DNA: TGTGCCAGCAGCGTAGCAGGGACCCAGTACTTC
CDR3: CASSVAGTQYF
V: TRBV25-1
D: NA
J: TRBJ2-5
size: once

DNA: TGTGCCTGGAGTGGGGACAGGGTCCACGAGCAGTACTTC
CDR3: CAWSGDRVHEQYF
V: TRBV30
D: TRBD1
J: TRBJ2-7
size: once

DNA: TGCGCCAGCAGCCCCGATTTGTTGGAGACCCAGTACTTC
CDR3: CASSPDLLETQYF
V: TRBV4-1
D: NA
J: TRBJ2-5
size: once

DNA: TGTGCCAGCATCCCCGGGCTAGCGGGAGGCTACGAGCAGTACTTC
CDR3: CASIPGLAGGYEQYF
V: TRBV6-4
D: TRBD2
J: TRBJ2-7
size: once

DNA: TGTGCCAGCAGCCTGGGGACTAGCGGGGGGAACCTGGTTAGAGAGCAGTTCTTC
CDR3: CASSLGTSGGNLVREQFF
V: TRBV11-2
D: TRBD2
J: TRBJ2-1
size: NA